This T cell receptor beta chain was recorded in a study of molecular identifiers for immune sequencing clone quantification (dated by TCRdb to between 2017 and 2018). For the study in its entirety: For a replicate experiment, RNA from approximately 20,000 or 100,000 naive CD8 T cells was divided into five aliquots, and four of the five aliquots were sequenced. The study was a methods study using CD8 T cells to benchmark molecular-identifier clustering-based TCR repertoire sequencing (MIDCIRS) and TCR RNA copy counting. General findings and caveats noted by the study authors: A single cell's worth of spiked-in Jurkat TCR RNA was reported detectable even among one million naive CD8 T cells. Without barcode sub-clustering, chimeric consensus sequences inflated TCR diversity; chimeras reached as high as 47%. Modeling estimated roughly 3.2 recovered TCR RNA copies per cell, compared with approximately 10 by digital PCR, which implies 30% to 35% capture efficiency. Clones above 20 RNA copies held over 99% of molecules in CMV-specific effector cells but under 1% in naive cells. The sizes of highly expanded clones could end up underestimated when identical TCR molecules share a barcode. Naive libraries contained spiked-in Jurkat TCR RNA (approximately 10 copies' worth), which is not part of the donor repertoire.

A word on this clonotype: The antigen it recognizes is unknown. No clone much larger than this one lies a single base away; base qualities are absent.

The library was built by means of PCR. For sequencing, a NextSeq 500 was employed. Preparation of bulk TCR libraries followed a previously described approach, with the TCR primers listed in Table S5. Purification of total RNA was performed with the Qiagen AllPrep DNA/RNA kit. Reads from multiple sequencing runs of the same library were pooled before analysis. The paper's data handling went like this. Only reads with exact TCR constant sequence were kept, trimmed to 150 nt, and grouped by their 12-nt molecular barcodes. Within each barcode group, reads were sub-clustered at a 15% Levenshtein threshold, and quality-weighted consensus sequences were built per RNA molecule. Non-functional sequences were removed, as were lower-count sequences one edit away from another. Based on fitting two negative binomial distributions, any barcode sub-cluster with under 20% of the maximum read count was discarded. TCRdb reprocessed the public reads (quality trimming at Q25 with fastp, clone calling with MiXCR) and kept in-frame beta chains. Rows with a matching CDR3 protein are joined into one entry that keeps the most common DNA and genes. None of the V and J calls come from the authors' own analysis; TCRdb made them. This sample comprises 490,000 or so distinct CDR3 sequences, 25% of them detected only once. Clones ranked in the top ten supply roughly 0.77% of the sample.

V was cut back by 5 bases and J by 0 bases, leaving a gap of 14 bases between them. For CDR1 and CDR2, the germline V gene lists KGHSH and LQKENI. Including the terminal cysteine and phenylalanine, the CDR3 comprises 17 residues. The entry retains the CDR3 DNA only, 51 bases that are in frame from base 1. Naive CD8 T cell libraries were made from 20,000 to 1,000,000 sorted cells using 10%, 30% or 50% of purified RNA. Naive CD8 T cells, defined as CD8+CD4-CCR7+CD45RA+, were FACS-sorted into RLT Plus buffer on a BD FACSAria II. Detection sensitivity was tested by spiking Jurkat RNA equal to approximately 9 TCR copies' worth into samples containing roughly 19,000-1,100,000 naive CD8 T cells. CD8 T cells were enriched with RosetteSep CD8+ T Cell Enrichment Cocktail and Ficoll-Paque, followed by ACK red cell lysis.

In this chain, TRBV18 is recombined with TRBJ1-6; the D gene assignment is ambiguous. The source of this sequence is a human donor in good health. Some libraries in this study had Jurkat cell RNA spiked in. The sample consisted of naive CD8+ T cells from blood, with Jurkat cell RNA spiked in. The sample's cell subset or site label, in plain terms: FACS-sorted CD8+CD4-CCR7+CD45RA+ naive T cells. The nucleotide sequence is TGTGCCAGCTCAGAGGATTCGAGAAGCTCCTATAATTCACCCCTCCACTTT. Translation gives CASSEDSRSSYNSPLHF.